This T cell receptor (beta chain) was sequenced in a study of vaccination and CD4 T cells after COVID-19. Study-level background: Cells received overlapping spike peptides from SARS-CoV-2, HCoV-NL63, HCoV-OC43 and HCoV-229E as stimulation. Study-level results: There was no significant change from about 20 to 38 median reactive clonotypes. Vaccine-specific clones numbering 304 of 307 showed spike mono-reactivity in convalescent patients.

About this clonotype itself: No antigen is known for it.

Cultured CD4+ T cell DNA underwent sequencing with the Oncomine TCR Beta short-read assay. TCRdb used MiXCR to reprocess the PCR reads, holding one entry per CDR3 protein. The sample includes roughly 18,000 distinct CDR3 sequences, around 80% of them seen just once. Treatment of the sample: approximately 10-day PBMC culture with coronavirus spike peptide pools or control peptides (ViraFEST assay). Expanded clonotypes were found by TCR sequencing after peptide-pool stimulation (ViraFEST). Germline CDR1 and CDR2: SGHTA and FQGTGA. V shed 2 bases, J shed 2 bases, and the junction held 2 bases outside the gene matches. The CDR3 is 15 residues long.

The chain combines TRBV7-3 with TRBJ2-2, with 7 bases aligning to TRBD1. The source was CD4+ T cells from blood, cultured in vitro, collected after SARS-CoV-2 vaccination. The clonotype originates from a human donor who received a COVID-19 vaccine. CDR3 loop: CASSLGDSNTGELFF. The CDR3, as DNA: TGTGCCAGCAGCTTAGGGGACAGTAACACCGGGGAGCTGTTTTTT.